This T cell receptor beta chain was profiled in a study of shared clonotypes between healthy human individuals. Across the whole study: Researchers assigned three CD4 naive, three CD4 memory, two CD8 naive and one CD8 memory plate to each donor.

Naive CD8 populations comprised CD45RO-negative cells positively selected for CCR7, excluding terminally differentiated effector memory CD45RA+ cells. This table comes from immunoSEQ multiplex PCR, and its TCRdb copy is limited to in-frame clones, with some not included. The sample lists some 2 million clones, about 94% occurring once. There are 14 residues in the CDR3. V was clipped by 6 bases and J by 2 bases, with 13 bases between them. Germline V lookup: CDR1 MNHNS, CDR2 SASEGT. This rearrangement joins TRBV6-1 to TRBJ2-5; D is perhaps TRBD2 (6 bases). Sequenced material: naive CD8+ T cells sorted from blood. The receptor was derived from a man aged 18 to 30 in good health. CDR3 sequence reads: CASRGGVRQETQYF. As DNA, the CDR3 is TGTGCCAGCAGGGGGGGAGTCCGGCAAGAGACCCAGTACTTC.